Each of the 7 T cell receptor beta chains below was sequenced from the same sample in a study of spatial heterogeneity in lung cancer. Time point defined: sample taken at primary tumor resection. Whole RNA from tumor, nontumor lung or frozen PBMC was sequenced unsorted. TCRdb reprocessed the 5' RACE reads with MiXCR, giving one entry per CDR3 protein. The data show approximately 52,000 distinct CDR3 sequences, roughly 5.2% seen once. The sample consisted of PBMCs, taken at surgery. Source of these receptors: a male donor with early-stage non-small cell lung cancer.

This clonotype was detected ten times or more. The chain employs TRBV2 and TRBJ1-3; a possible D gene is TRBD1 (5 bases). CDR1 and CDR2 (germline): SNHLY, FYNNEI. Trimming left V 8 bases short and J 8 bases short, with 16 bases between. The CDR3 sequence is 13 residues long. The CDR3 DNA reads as TGTGCCAGCGCCGAGGGGCCAAGAGACACCATATATTTT. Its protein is CASAEGPRDTIYF.

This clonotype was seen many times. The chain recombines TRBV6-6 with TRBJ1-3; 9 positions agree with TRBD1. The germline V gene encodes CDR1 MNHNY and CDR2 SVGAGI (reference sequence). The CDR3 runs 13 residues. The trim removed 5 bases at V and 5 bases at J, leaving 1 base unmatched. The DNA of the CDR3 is TGTGCCAGCAGTACAGGGGGCAGAAACACCATATATTTT. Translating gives CASSTGGRNTIYF.

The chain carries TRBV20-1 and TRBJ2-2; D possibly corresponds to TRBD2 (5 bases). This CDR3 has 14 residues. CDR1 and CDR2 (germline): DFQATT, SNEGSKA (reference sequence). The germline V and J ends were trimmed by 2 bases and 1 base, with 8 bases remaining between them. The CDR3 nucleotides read TGCAGTGCTAGATTAAGCGGGAACACCGGGGAGCTGTTTTTT. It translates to CSARLSGNTGELFF.

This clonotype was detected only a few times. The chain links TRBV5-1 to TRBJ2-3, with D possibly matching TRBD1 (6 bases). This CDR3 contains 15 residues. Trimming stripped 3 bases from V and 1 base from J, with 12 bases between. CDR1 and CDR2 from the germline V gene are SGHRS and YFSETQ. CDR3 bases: TGCGCCAGCAGCTGGGGCAGGGGCGGCACAGATACGCAGTATTTT. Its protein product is CASSWGRGGTDTQYF.

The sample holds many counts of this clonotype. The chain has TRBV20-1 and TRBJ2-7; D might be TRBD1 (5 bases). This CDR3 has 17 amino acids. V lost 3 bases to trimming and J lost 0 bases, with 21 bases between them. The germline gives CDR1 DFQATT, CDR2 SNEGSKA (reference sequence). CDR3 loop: CSASSALLGASSYEQYF. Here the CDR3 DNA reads TGCAGTGCTAGCAGCGCACTTTTAGGGGCTAGCTCCTACGAGCAGTACTTC.

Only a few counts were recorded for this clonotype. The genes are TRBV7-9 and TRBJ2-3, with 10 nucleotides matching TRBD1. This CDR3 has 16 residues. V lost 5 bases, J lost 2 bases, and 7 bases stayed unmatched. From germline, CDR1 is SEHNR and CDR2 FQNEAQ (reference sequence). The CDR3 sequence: CASSTGTGAPTDTQYF. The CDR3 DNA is TGTGCCAGCAGCACCGGGACAGGGGCCCCCACAGATACGCAGTATTTT.

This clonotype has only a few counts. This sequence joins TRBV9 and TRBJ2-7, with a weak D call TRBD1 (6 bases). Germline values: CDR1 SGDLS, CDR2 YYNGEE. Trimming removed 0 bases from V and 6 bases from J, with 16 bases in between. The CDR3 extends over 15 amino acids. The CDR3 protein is CASSVVGTKQGEQYF. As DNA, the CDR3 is TGTGCCAGCAGCGTAGTTGGGACAAAACAGGGCGAGCAGTACTTC.